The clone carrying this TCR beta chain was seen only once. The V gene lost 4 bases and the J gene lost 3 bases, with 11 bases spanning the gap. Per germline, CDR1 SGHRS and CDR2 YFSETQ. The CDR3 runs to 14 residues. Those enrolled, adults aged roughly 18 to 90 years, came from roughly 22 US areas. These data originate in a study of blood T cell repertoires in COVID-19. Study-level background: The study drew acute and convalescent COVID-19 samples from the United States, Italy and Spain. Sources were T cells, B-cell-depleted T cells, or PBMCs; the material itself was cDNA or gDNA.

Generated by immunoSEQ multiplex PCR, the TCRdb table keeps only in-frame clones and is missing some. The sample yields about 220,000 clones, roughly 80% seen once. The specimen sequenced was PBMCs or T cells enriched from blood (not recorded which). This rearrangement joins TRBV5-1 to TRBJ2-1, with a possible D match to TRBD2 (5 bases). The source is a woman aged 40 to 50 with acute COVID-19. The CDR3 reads CASSRVANYNEQFF. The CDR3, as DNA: TGCGCCAGCAGCAGGGTAGCGAACTACAATGAGCAGTTCTTC.